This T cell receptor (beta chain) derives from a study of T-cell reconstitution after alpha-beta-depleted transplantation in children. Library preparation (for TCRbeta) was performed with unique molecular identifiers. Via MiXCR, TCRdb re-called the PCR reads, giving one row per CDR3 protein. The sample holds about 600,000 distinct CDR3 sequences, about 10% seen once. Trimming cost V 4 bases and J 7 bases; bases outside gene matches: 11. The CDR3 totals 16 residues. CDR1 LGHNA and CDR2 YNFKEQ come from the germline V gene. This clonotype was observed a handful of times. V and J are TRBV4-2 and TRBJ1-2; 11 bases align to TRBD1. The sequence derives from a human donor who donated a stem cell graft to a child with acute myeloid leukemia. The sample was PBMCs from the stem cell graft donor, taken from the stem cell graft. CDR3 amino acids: CASSRSGQGADSGYTF. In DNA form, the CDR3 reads TGTGCCAGCAGCCGATCCGGACAGGGGGCAGATAGTGGCTACACCTTC.